This note documents a single T cell receptor beta chain sequence. This clonotype showed up many times. Its recognized antigen is unknown. Per-nucleotide qualities are absent, and no much larger clonotype sits a single base away. Including cysteine and phenylalanine, the CDR3 has 18 amino acids. The entry retains the CDR3 DNA only, 54 bases that are in frame from base 1. Trimming leaves V shorter by 1 base and J shorter by 6 bases, with the junction holding 14 bases beyond the gene matches. The germline V gene provides CDR1 SGHAT and CDR2 FQNNGV. This entry is derived from a study of regulatory T cells in long-lasting Graves disease (dated by TCRdb to about 2021). Regarding the complete study: In the newly diagnosed Graves' disease group, patients had been taking antithyroid drugs for less than 3 months. This study used TCR sequencing and RNA sequencing of peripheral blood to compare persistent Graves' disease patients against newly diagnosed Graves' disease patients. The study was conducted in China and was registered as a clinical trial. A total of about 33 samples underwent TCR sequencing, from about 13 patients with persistent Graves' disease and around 20 patients with newly diagnosed Graves' disease. The full study reports these points: The authors noted that the small sample size was a limitation that may lower accuracy. Only the TCR beta chain was sequenced and analyzed. The study examined only peripheral blood because the primary lesion, thyroid tissue, could not be accessed. Persistent patients shared more public clonotypes among themselves (roughly 2,700) than newly diagnosed patients did (roughly 910). Compared with newly diagnosed patients, patients with persistent Graves' disease had lower TCR Shannon entropy and fewer highly expanded clones, which suggests clonal expansion. TRBV28, TRBJ1-2 and TRBJ2-5 were preferentially used in persistent disease, while TRBV20-1 and TRBJ2-1 were favored in newly diagnosed disease.

What this sample's time point label stands for: newly diagnosed GD, antithyroid drugs for less than 3 months. For both TCR sequencing and RNA sequencing, RNA was extracted from PBMCs using TRIzol. The diagnosis of Graves' disease followed American Thyroid Association guidelines. Patients were recruited from an endocrinology department in Xi'an, China. From each patient, around 9 milliliters of peripheral blood was collected into an EDTA anticoagulant tube. Ficoll Paque Plus density gradient separation was used to isolate PBMCs, and no additional T cell sorting was done. An Agilent 2100 Bioanalyzer and agarose gel were used to check RNA quality, and a NanoDrop 2000 was used to measure RNA concentration. The protocol used for the library was multiplex PCR. The instrument given in TCRdb is Illumina HiSeq 4000. CDR3 regions were amplified by Arm-PCR with iRepertoire HTBI primers to construct TCR beta libraries. Before sequencing, the PCR products went through gel purification. Per the original workflow: Gene usage analysis of CDR3 amino acid clonotypes relied on the approximately 60 TRBV and more than twelve TRBJ segments identified across samples. COPE and FqMerger were used to merge filtered high-quality paired reads into contigs. Contigs were aligned with BLAST to IMGT TRBV, TRBD and TRBJ reference genes, and CDR3 was defined per IMGT. Any clonotype with a frequency above 0.1% was classified as a highly expanded clone. Repertoire diversity was measured by Shannon entropy, and V-J evenness by the Gini coefficient. Public clonotypes were defined as clonotypes shared by more than one individual. The raw public data were reprocessed by TCRdb itself: fastp quality trimming at Q25, MiXCR clonotype calling, in-frame beta chains only. Each CDR3 protein gets just one entry, which takes the most common genes and DNA from the rows behind it. TCRdb, not the authors, supplied the V and J calls. This sample gives approximately 540,000 distinct CDR3 sequences in total; around 12% of them show up just once. The top ten hold more than 8% of the sample.

A further study also used this sample, focusing on T cells in Graves' hyperthyroidism and ophthalmopathy. Taken from the second paper: Stable Graves' hyperthyroidism was defined as the absence of progression to ophthalmopathy over 18 months of follow-up. Hyperthyroidism patients were aged 18 to 65 years and newly diagnosed, with disease duration of less than 2 months. Patients with uncontrolled infections, other autoimmune diseases, pregnancy or lactation were excluded. Diagnoses were based on clinical symptoms, serum thyroxine and TRAb, thyroid ultrasound and orbital computed tomography. A first-round RT-PCR of the TCR CDR3 used the HTBI primer set with the Qiagen OneStep RT-PCR kit. Most expanded thyroid clonotypes (frequency above 0.001) were also found in blood, which suggests that blood repertoires may mirror thyroid immune responses. In cross-validation, a model built on a 13 V-J signature told ophthalmopathy apart from stable hyperthyroidism with over 85% sensitivity and roughly 81% specificity, and in testing the same model reached 80%/75%. In validation, the model predicted progression to ophthalmopathy a median of 6.5 months before onset, with roughly 71% sensitivity and 72.22% specificity. A discovery cohort of about 95 patients, roughly 45 with Graves' ophthalmopathy and 57 with stable Graves' hyperthyroidism, was used to find distinguishing TCR V-J signatures. An independent validation cohort of fewer than 20 hyperthyroidism patients and more than 15 patients who later progressed to ophthalmopathy tested prospective prediction of ophthalmopathy. The approximately 98 discovery patients were randomly divided into training and test sets at a 7:3 ratio. The study also compared thyroid tissue and blood T-cell repertoires from 5 to 7 Graves' hyperthyroidism patients. After sampling, hyperthyroidism patients received methimazole starting at 30 mg daily, and ophthalmopathy patients received high-dose intravenous methylprednisolone. A second multiplex PCR round built the libraries, followed by size selection and purification. Paired-end sequencing of the libraries was performed with 100 bp reads on an Illumina HiSeq2000. SOAPnuke was used to process the raw data, removing reads that contained adapters or uncalled bases, had a mean Phred below 15, or lacked an exact match to the constant primer or identifier. COPE v1.2.5 was used to merge high-quality paired reads, and clonotypes were defined as unique nucleotide sequences. MiTCR v1.1 was used to align the clonotypes against IMGT TRBV, TRBD and TRBJ reference segments. Analysis was restricted to V-J combinations with a frequency above 0.0001, which covered roughly 99% of repertoires. A TCS score was defined as the ratio of F50 (clonal expansion) to E x V (chaos), with BLOSUM62-based TCRdist applied between CDR3 peptides within each V-J. Welch's t-statistics and random forest reduced 500 to 650 V-J features to 13, which were used in a naive Bayes classifier (R e1071). Sample size was not statistically predetermined, and blinding of investigators to group allocation was not performed. TCR Vbeta CDR3 sequencing of 120 to 150 peripheral blood samples (fewer than 45 ophthalmopathy, 75 to 85 hyperthyroidism and roughly 17 progressor patients) is reported in the paper.

The receptor comes from a woman aged 25 to 39 with Graves disease. Donor details come from another sample of the same person, matched by shared clones. This sequence uses TRBV11-2 and TRBJ2-2; 7 bases in the middle match TRBD2. The input for sequencing was peripheral blood mononuclear cells (PBMCs), taken at new diagnosis, from a patient treated with antithyroid drugs. Here is the DNA: TGTGCCAGCAGCTTAGCCATTATCGGGGAGGGCCTGTCCGGGGAGCTGTTTTTT. This translates into CASSLAIIGEGLSGELFF.